The rows below give T cell receptor beta chains drawn from one sample of a study of PD-1 blockade in classical Hodgkin lymphoma. This table comes from immunoSEQ multiplex PCR, and its TCRdb copy is limited to in-frame clones, with some not included. This sample carries 20,000 to 25,000 clones, roughly 94% of them seen once, and the ten largest clones take 4.5% to 7%. Sequencing was carried out using peripheral blood mononuclear cells (PBMCs). All receptors come from a human donor with classical Hodgkin lymphoma. Each CDR3 is given with its conserved first and last residue. The D gene is left open where the match is weak. The size of a clone is reported for some rows only, either as once, few or many, or as a class for expanded clones.

v_gene,j_gene,d_gene,abundance,CDR3aa,CDR3nt
TRBV5-1,TRBJ1-6,NA,NA,CASSLGQTHNSPLHF,TGCGCCAGCAGCTTGGGACAGACTCATAATTCACCCCTCCACTTT
TRBV7-6,TRBJ2-7,NA,NA,CASSGGHEQYF,TGTGCCAGCTCCGGGGGGCACGAGCAGTACTTC
TRBV19,TRBJ1-3,NA,NA,CASSIDRVAGNTIYF,TGTGCCAGTAGTATAGATCGGGTGGCTGGAAACACCATATATTTT
TRBV27,TRBJ2-5,NA,NA,CASSQSTGRETQYF,TGTGCCAGCAGCCAAAGTACAGGGAGGGAGACCCAGTACTTC
TRBV19,TRBJ2-1,NA,once,CASSSEPGPLRYNEQFF,TGTGCCAGTAGTTCAGAGCCTGGACCTCTCCGCTACAATGAGCAGTTCTTC
TRBV10-3,TRBJ2-7,TRBD1,NA,CAISDQAGGEQYF,TGTGCCATCAGTGACCAGGCAGGGGGCGAGCAGTACTTC
TRBV9,TRBJ2-1,NA,NA,CASSVGRAEQFF,TGTGCCAGCAGCGTAGGGCGAGCTGAGCAGTTCTTC
TRBV12-5,TRBJ1-5,NA,NA,CASGLQGPNQPQHF,TGTGCTAGTGGCCTACAGGGCCCCAATCAGCCCCAGCATTTT
TRBV30,TRBJ1-5,NA,NA,CAWSVGPYSNQPQHF,TGTGCCTGGAGTGTGGGACCGTATAGCAATCAGCCCCAGCATTTT
TRBV4-3,TRBJ1-2,NA,few,CASSQGTRGYGYTF,TGCGCCAGCAGCCAGGGGACGCGGGGCTATGGCTACACCTTC
TRBV6-6,TRBJ1-5,NA,NA,CASSQGGHLLLQHF,TGTGCCAGCAGTCAAGGGGGACACCTTCTGCTCCAGCATTTT
TRBV5-1,TRBJ2-2,TRBD2,NA,CASRRERPGGNTGELFF,TGCGCCAGCCGCCGAGAGCGACCGGGGGGGAACACCGGGGAGCTGTTTTTT
TRBV12-2,TRBJ1-1,NA,NA,CASRRDRGKVTEAFF,TGTGCAAGTCGCCGGGACAGGGGGAAGGTGACTGAAGCTTTCTTT
TRBV9,TRBJ2-1,NA,NA,CASSVPARGSQVATAEYNEQFF,TGTGCCAGCAGCGTGCCAGCTAGGGGTTCTCAGGTAGCTACCGCGGAATACAATGAGCAGTTCTTC